The text below deals with one T cell receptor (beta chain). CDR1 and CDR2 (germline): SGHTS, YDEGEE. The length of the CDR3 is 12 residues. V was pared by 4 bases and J by 7 bases, with 9 bases between. Generated by immunoSEQ multiplex PCR, the TCRdb table keeps only in-frame clones and is missing some. The table lists about 120,000 clones, approximately 90% of them singletons. The sample originates from a study of control samples from healthy donors and cancer patients. Sequencing input: blood. The rearrangement links TRBV5-8 to TRBJ2-1, with a possible D match to TRBD2 (5 bases). The receptor was derived from a man aged 30 to 45 in good health. This chain's CDR3 is CASSKGLNEQFF. In nucleotides, the CDR3 is TGTGCCAGCAGCAAAGGACTGAATGAGCAGTTCTTC.